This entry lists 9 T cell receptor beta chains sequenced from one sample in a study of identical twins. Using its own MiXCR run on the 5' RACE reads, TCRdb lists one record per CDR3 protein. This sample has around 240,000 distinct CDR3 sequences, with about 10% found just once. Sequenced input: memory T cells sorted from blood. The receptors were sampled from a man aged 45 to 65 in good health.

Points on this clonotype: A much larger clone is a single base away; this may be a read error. In nucleotides, the CDR3 is TGTGCCAGCAGTCCCCCACTAACGGGGTATAAAAACATTCAGTACTTC. Protein: CASSPPLTGYKNIQYF. The J gene is TRBJ2-4, the V gene TRBV28; possible D gene TRBD2, 5 bases. Germline CDR1 is MDHEN and CDR2 is SYDVKM. Trimming cost V 5 bases and J 4 bases, with 18 bases left between them. The CDR3 spans 16 residues.

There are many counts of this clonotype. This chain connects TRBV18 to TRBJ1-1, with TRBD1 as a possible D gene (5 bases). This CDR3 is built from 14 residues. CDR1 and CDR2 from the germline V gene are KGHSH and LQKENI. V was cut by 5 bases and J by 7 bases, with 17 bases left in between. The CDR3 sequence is CASSTLYLGGEAFF. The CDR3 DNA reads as TGTGCCAGCTCAACGCTCTACCTTGGGGGTGAAGCTTTCTTT.

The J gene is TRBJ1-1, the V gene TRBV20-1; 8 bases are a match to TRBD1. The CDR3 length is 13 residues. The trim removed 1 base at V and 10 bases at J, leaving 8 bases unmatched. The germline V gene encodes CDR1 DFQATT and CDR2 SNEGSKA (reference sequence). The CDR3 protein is CSARVTLGTGAFF. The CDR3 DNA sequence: TGCAGTGCTAGAGTGACATTGGGGACAGGAGCTTTCTTT.

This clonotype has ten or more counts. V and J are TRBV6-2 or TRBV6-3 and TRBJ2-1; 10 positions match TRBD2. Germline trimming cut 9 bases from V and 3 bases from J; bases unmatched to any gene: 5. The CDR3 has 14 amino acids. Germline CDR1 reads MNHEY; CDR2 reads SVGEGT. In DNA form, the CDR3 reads TGTGCCAGTAACATAGCGGGGGGCTACAATGAGCAGTTCTTC. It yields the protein CASNIAGGYNEQFF.

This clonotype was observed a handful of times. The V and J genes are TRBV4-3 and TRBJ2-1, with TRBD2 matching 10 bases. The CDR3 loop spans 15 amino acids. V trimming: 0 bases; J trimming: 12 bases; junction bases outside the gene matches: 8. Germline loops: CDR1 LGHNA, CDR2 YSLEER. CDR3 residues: CASSQELLAGVVQFF. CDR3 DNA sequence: TGCGCCAGCAGCCAAGAGTTGCTAGCGGGAGTGGTGCAGTTCTTC.

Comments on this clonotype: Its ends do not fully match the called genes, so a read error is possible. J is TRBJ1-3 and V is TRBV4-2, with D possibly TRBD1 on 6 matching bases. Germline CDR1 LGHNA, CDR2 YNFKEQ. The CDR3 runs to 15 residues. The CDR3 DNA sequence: TGTGCCAGCATCCAAGAGGGGGGAGTTGGAAACACCATATATTTT. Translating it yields CASIQEGGVGNTIYF.

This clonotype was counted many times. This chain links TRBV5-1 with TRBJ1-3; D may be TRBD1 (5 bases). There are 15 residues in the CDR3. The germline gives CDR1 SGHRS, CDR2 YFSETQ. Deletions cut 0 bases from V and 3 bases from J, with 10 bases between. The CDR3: CASSLDAGVGNTIYF. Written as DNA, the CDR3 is TGCGCCAGCAGCTTGGACGCGGGGGTTGGAAACACCATATATTTT.

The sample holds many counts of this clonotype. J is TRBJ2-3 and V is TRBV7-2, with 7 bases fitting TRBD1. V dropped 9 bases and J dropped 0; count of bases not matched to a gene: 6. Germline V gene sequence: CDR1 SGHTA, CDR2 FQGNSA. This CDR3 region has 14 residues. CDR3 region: CASEDRTSTDTQYF. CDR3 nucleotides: TGTGCCAGTGAGGACAGGACTAGCACAGATACGCAGTATTTT.

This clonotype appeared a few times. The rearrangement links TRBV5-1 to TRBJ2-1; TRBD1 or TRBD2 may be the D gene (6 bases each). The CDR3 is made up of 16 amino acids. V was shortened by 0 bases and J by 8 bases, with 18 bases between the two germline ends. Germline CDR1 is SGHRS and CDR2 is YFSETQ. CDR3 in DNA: TGCGCCAGCAGCTTGGTGCTCAGGGGTTGGGGGGATGAGCAGTTCTTC. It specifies CASSLVLRGWGDEQFF.